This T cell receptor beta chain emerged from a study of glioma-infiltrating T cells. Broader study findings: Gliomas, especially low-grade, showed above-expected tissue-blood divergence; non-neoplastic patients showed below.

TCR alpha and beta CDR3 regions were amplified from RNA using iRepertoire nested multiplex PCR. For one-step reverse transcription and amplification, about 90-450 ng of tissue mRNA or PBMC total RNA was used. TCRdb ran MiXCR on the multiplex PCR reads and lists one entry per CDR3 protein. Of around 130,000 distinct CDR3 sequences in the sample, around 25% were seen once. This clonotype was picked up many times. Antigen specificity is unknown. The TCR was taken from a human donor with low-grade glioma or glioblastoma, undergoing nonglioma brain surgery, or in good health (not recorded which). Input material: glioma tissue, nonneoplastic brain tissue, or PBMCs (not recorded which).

The CDR3 here is CATSLDRGRVNQPQHF. DNA for the CDR3: TGTGCCACCAGTTTGGACAGGGGCAGAGTCAATCAGCCCCAGCATTTT. The J gene is TRBJ1-5, the V gene TRBV15; 9 nucleotides line up with TRBD1. The CDR3 spans 16 residues. Germline-derived CDR1 and CDR2 are LNHNV and YYDKDF (reference sequence). After removal of 6 bases from V and 3 bases from J, the junction contained 9 bases not matched to a gene.